The 9 T cell receptor beta chains below were found in one sample sequenced in a study of cytomegalovirus exposure and HLA in healthy donors. In the PCR, 60 Vbeta and 13 Jbeta primers were used. Sequencing used immunoSEQ multiplex PCR; TCRdb keeps in-frame clones, though not all of them. The data show roughly 120,000 clones, approximately 81% seen once. Sequencing used PBMCs. These receptors all stem from a woman aged 30 to 39 in good health and CMV-seronegative.

The chain carries TRBV18 and TRBJ2-7; 7 positions agree with TRBD2. After removal of 2 bases from V and 3 bases from J, the junction contained 7 bases not matched to a gene. Germline CDR1 is KGHSH and CDR2 is LQKENI. This CDR3 region has 15 residues. CDR3 sequence reads: CASSPTKGLDYEQYF. The CDR3 region has the DNA TGTGCCAGCTCACCAACCAAAGGACTAGACTACGAGCAGTACTTC.

The chain has TRBV19 and TRBJ1-1; D is undetermined. Per the germline V gene, CDR1 is LNHDA and CDR2 is SQIVND (reference sequence). Trimming removed 3 bases from V and 6 bases from J, with 14 bases in between. This CDR3 is built from 14 residues. CDR3 sequence (DNA): TGTGCCAGTAGTATCCGTGGGCCCACTCCTGAAGCTTTCTTT. Translated, it gives CASSIRGPTPEAFF.

This clone was observed a single time. The junction departs from germline at one end; a sequencing error may be responsible. The chain uses TRBV19 and TRBJ2-1; 11 positions match TRBD2. CDR3 length: 13 amino acids. Germline values: CDR1 LNHDA, CDR2 SQIVND (reference sequence). The CDR3 is CVSSTSGRTEQFF. The CDR3 nucleotides read TGTGTCAGTAGTACTAGCGGGAGAACTGAGCAGTTCTTC.

The chain recombines TRBV27 with TRBJ1-2, with D uncertain. V lost 5 bases and J lost 7, with 11 bases in between. Germline-derived CDR1 and CDR2 are MNHEY and SMNVEV (reference sequence). The CDR3 is 12 amino acids. CDR3 sequence (DNA): TGTGCCAGCAGTAACATGGCTTCTGGCTACACCTTC. Its translation: CASSNMASGYTF.

The chain combines TRBV2 with TRBJ1-1; the D gene is possibly TRBD1 (6 bases). The CDR3 length is 15 residues. Trimming took 7 bases from V and 1 from J, leaving 16 bases between them. Germline loops: CDR1 SNHLY, CDR2 FYNNEI. CDR3 residues: CASTQEETGNTEAFF. CDR3 nucleotides: TGTGCCAGCACCCAGGAGGAGACAGGGAACACTGAAGCTTTCTTT.

This clone was seen just once. The CDR3 bases are TGTGCCAGCAGCGATGGGACTAGCCGTTTACAAGAGACCCAGTACTTC. Translating gives CASSDGTSRLQETQYF. The gene calls are TRBV7-9 and TRBJ2-5; TRBD2 matches 9 bases. CDR3 length: 16 amino acids. V lost 5 bases and J lost 2; bases outside the gene matches: 9. Germline V gives CDR1 SEHNR, CDR2 FQNEAQ (reference sequence).

The V gene is TRBV27, the J gene TRBJ2-5, with 10 positions matching TRBD2. V shed 2 bases, J shed 5 bases, and the junction held 17 bases outside the gene matches. The CDR3 has 19 amino acids. Germline CDR1 and CDR2: MNHEY and SMNVEV (reference sequence). This chain's CDR3 is CASSLLASGSGGASETQYF. The CDR3 DNA reads as TGTGCCAGCAGTTTACTGGCTAGCGGGAGTGGGGGGGCTTCGGAGACCCAGTACTTC.

The chain joins TRBV9 to TRBJ2-1, with 11 bases that match TRBD2. CDR3 size: 16 residues. V shed 0 bases, J shed 8 bases, and the junction held 7 bases outside the gene matches. CDR1 is SGDLS, CDR2 YYNGEE, per germline. This chain's CDR3 is CASSVALTSGSDEQFF. Written as DNA, the CDR3 is TGTGCCAGCAGCGTAGCTCTCACTAGCGGGAGCGATGAGCAGTTCTTC.

In this sample, this clone turned up a few times. The V call is TRBV10-3, the J call TRBJ1-2, with D possibly TRBD1 on 6 matching bases. Trimming left V 0 bases short and J 6 bases short, with 14 bases between. Germline V lookup: CDR1 ENHRY, CDR2 SYGVKD. The CDR3 consists of 15 residues. The CDR3 sequence is CAISESAGALDGYTF. CDR3 nucleotide sequence: TGTGCCATCAGTGAGTCCGCAGGGGCGCTCGATGGCTACACCTTC.